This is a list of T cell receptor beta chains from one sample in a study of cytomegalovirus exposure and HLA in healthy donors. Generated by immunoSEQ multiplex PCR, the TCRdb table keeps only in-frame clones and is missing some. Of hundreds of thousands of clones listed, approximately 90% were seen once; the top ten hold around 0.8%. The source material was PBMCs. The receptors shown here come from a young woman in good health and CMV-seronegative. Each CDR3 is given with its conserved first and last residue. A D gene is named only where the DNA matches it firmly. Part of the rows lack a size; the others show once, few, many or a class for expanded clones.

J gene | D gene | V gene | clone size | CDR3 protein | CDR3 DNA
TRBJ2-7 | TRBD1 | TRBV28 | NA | CASRSADRRYEQYF | TGTGCCAGCAGATCTGCGGACAGGAGGTACGAGCAGTACTTC
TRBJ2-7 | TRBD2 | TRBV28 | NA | CASSVAGAFYEQYF | TGTGCCAGCAGCGTAGCGGGAGCCTTCTACGAGCAGTACTTC
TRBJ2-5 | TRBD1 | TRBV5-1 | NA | CASSPGQGEEETQYF | TGCGCCAGCAGCCCGGGACAGGGGGAGGAAGAGACCCAGTACTTC
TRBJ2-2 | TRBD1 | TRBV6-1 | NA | CASSEGTGAGELFF | TGTGCCAGCAGTGAAGGGACAGGGGCCGGGGAGCTGTTTTTT
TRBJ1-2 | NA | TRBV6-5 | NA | CASSFGGAYGYTF | TGTGCCAGCAGTTTTGGAGGAGCCTATGGCTACACCTTC
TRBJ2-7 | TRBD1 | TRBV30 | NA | CAWSGQGVYEQYF | TGTGCCTGGAGCGGACAGGGGGTCTACGAGCAGTACTTC
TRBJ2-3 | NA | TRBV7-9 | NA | CASSLGQEDHTQYF | TGTGCCAGCAGCTTAGGCCAGGAGGACCATACGCAGTATTTT
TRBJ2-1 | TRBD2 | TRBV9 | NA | CASSALTSGGFGEQFF | TGTGCCAGCAGCGCGCTTACTAGCGGGGGGTTTGGTGAGCAGTTCTTC
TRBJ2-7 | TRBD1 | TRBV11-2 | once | CASSEAGTGSYEQYF | TGTGCCAGCAGCGAAGCAGGGACAGGGTCCTACGAGCAGTACTTC
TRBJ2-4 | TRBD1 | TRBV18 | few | CASSPHRGDIQYF | TGTGCCAGCTCACCCCACAGGGGGGACATTCAGTACTTC
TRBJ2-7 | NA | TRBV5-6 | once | CASSRTVPYEQYF | TGTGCCAGCAGTAGGACAGTACCCTACGAGCAGTACTTC